This TCR beta chain was obtained from a study of blood T cell repertoires in COVID-19 (TCRdb year 2020). Some background on the complete study: The collaborator samples originated in the United States, Italy and Spain and spanned the acute and convalescent phases of COVID-19. Where available, HLA class I and class II types were taken from metadata supplied by the sample provider and were not determined by assay-based typing. A freely available public database, intended as a resource for researchers studying the immune response to SARS-CoV-2, is where the repertoires were released. Deeply sampled blood TCRbeta repertoires from subjects exposed to, actively infected with, or recovered from COVID-19 were included in the dataset. A de-identified subject ID, COVID-19 status, age in years and sex were almost always included in the sample metadata. Samples were obtained from the ongoing ImmuneRACE study (first 160 participants) and from about 1,300 subjects provided by 6 global collaborators. The prospective study material was composed of cDNA or gDNA derived from T cells, B-cell-depleted T cells, or PBMCs.

Results the study describes overall, beyond this receptor: The amount of clinical and demographic metadata varied by source and participant and was provided uncurated.

V is pared back by 0 bases and J by 1 base, with 8 bases lying between the germline termini. From cysteine to phenylalanine, the CDR3 is 15 amino acids long. The retained sequence is limited to the CDR3, 45 bases, with the frame set at the first base. The germline V gene specifies MNHEY as CDR1 and SVGEGT as CDR2. Concerning this clone: What this receptor recognizes is not known. Per-base quality was not reported, and no clone a single base away is much larger than it.

TCRbeta CDR3 regions were amplified from genomic DNA using the immunoSEQ Assay, a bias-controlled multiplex PCR. In the original analysis: The number of nucleated cells in each sample was estimated from the amplification of reference gene primers within the assay. To quantify the absolute abundance of each unique TCRbeta CDR3 rearrangement, sequence reads were collapsed and filtered. For each sample, productive Simpson clonality was calculated as the square root of Simpson's diversity index over productive rearrangements. The immuneACCESS repertoire file appears here via TCRdb, limited to in-frame rearrangements. These files lack a portion of the clones; in checked studies, under half of the deficit traces to unresolved V genes, and the cause of the others is not known. Clone size and V and J calls were adopted from that table, with D and trimming inferred from the DNA. In all, the sample holds about 310,000 clones, and 70% to 90% of those were seen once. Jointly, the top ten make up 1% to 1.5% of the sample.

Collaborating institutions collected whole blood in K2EDTA tubes following their own protocols. For TCRbeta analysis, collaborators shipped samples in one of three forms: frozen whole blood, isolated PBMCs, or DNA extracted from either of those sample types. The clonotype originates from a man aged 65-85 years with acute or convalescent COVID-19. The chain is assembled from TRBV6-2 or TRBV6-3 and TRBJ2-3, with TRBD2 as a weak D call on 5 bases. The sequenced sample was peripheral blood. The CDR3 reads as follows: CASSYSGRGTDTQYF. The DNA sequence is as follows: TGTGCCAGCAGTTACTCCGGGCGGGGCACAGATACGCAGTATTTT.